The 25 T cell receptor beta chains given below trace back to one sample, sequenced in a study of cytomegalovirus exposure and HLA in healthy donors. Researchers ran the PCR with 60 Vbeta and 13 Jbeta primers. Libraries were prepared by immunoSEQ multiplex PCR; TCRdb keeps only in-frame clonotypes and omits some of them. The sample consists of 150,000 or so clones, approximately 81% of them appearing once. Material: PBMCs. The receptors stem from a man aged 25 to 40 in good health and CMV-seronegative.

This clone was seen a single time. The genes are TRBV19 and TRBJ2-5; 10 bases agree with TRBD1. Germline V gene lookup returns CDR1 LNHDA and CDR2 SQIVND (reference sequence). Unmatched junction bases numbered 5, after V lost 5 bases and J lost 5 bases. This CDR3 has 14 residues. In DNA, the CDR3 is TGTGCCAGTAGTGAGGGACAGGGGTTCGAGACCCAGTACTTC. This codes for CASSEGQGFETQYF.

The chain couples TRBV2 to TRBJ1-4; 7 nucleotides align to TRBD1. V gave up 10 bases and J gave up 5 bases; unmatched junction bases: 10. This CDR3 comprises 14 residues. Looked up from germline, CDR1 is SNHLY and CDR2 is FYNNEI. As DNA, the CDR3 is TGTGCCACCCGAGTCGGGACAGAGAATGAAAAACTGTTTTTT. Translated, it gives CATRVGTENEKLFF. Full variable domain (missing parts from reference TRBV2 and TRBJ1-4): EPEVTQTPSHQVTQMGQEVILRCVPISNHLYFYWYRQILGQKVEFLVSFYNNEISEKSEIFDDQFSVERPDGSNFTLKIRSTKLEDSAMYFCATRVGTENEKLFFGSGTQLSVL.

The chain joins TRBV19 to TRBJ2-6, with D maybe TRBD2 (5 bases). Germline V lookup: CDR1 LNHDA, CDR2 SQIVND (reference sequence). The V end was cut by 3 bases, the J end by 4 bases, with 22 bases between. The CDR3 is made up of 19 amino acids. CDR3 nucleotides: TGTGCCAGTAGTATGACGACTAAAGTAATCGACTCCGGGGCCAACGTCCTGACTTTC. Its protein is CASSMTTKVIDSGANVLTF.

The V and J genes are TRBV5-1 and TRBJ2-7, with D maybe TRBD1 (6 bases). Germline CDR1 SGHRS, CDR2 YFSETQ. V lost 3 bases and J 2 bases, leaving 24 bases between the germline ends. The CDR3 covers 18 residues. This CDR3 is CASSSYGNRAPRTYEQYF. CDR3 bases: TGCGCCAGCAGCTCCTATGGCAACAGGGCCCCCAGAACCTACGAGCAGTACTTC.

In the case of this clone: Compared with germline, one end of the junction differs, possibly owing to a read error. The chain has TRBV7-7 and TRBJ1-1; D not certain. This CDR3 comprises 16 residues. Germline V lookup: CDR1 SSHAT, CDR2 FNYEAQ (reference sequence). Here the CDR3 DNA reads TGTGCTAGCAGCCGAGAGAATATCGGGGTGAACACTGAAGCTTTCTTT. Translating it yields CASSRENIGVNTEAFF.

The chain recombines TRBV19 with TRBJ1-5, with D possibly being TRBD1 (6 bases). This CDR3 comprises 16 residues. Trimming removed 2 bases at V and 3 bases at J, with 14 bases between. Looked up from germline, CDR1 is LNHDA and CDR2 is SQIVND (reference sequence). The CDR3 DNA is TGTGCCAGTAGTATACGAACGGACAGTCTCAATCAGCCCCAGCATTTT. It translates to CASSIRTDSLNQPQHF.

The CDR3 reads CASGARHRPAYEQYF. The CDR3, as DNA: TGTGCCAGCGGGGCCCGACACCGGCCGGCTTACGAGCAGTACTTC. The chain employs TRBV11-2 and TRBJ2-7; D might be TRBD1 (5 bases). The germline CDR1 and CDR2 sequences are SGHAT and FQNNGV. CDR3 length equals 15 residues. V lost 8 bases, J lost 4 bases, and 21 bases lay in between.

V gene TRBV7-9 combines with J gene TRBJ2-3; weak D call: TRBD2 (7 bases). Trimming removed 7 bases at V and 2 bases at J, with 16 bases between. Germline V gene data show CDR1 as SEHNR and CDR2 as FQNEAQ (reference sequence). CDR3 length equals 15 residues. CDR3: CASNFEGGNTDTQYF. CDR3 sequence (DNA): TGTGCCAGCAACTTCGAGGGGGGGAACACAGATACGCAGTATTTT.

The genes are TRBV19 and TRBJ2-1, with D perhaps TRBD1 (5 bases). CDR1 is LNHDA and CDR2 is SQIVND in the germline V gene (reference sequence). CDR3 length: 16 residues. V lost 2 bases and J lost 4, with 15 bases in between. The CDR3 region is CASSIRSGFGYNEQFF. The CDR3 DNA reads TGTGCCAGTAGTATACGATCAGGGTTTGGGTACAATGAGCAGTTCTTC.

This clone was counted a few times. This rearrangement joins TRBV21-1 to TRBJ2-7; the table's D call TRBD1 went unverified against the DNA. TRBV21-1 is marked as a pseudogene. This CDR3 comprises 20 residues. For the CDR3, the DNA is TGTGCCAGCAGCAAAGGTGCTCGTGGGGGACAGGGGTCGAACTCCTACGAGCAGTACTTC. Amino acids: CASSKGARGGQGSNSYEQYF.

The chain combines TRBV10-1 with TRBJ2-2; D is unclear. With 0 bases removed from V and 8 bases from J, the gap between germline ends came to 10 bases. CDR1 is WNHNN, CDR2 SYGVQD, per germline (reference sequence). This CDR3 spans 14 amino acids. As DNA, the CDR3 is TGCGCCAGCAGTGAGTCGTGGCATTCGGGGGAGCTGTTTTTT. It yields the protein CASSESWHSGELFF.

Concerning this clone itself: At one boundary the junction diverges from the germline segment, which might be a read error. This rearrangement joins TRBV7-9 to TRBJ1-2, with 9 bases matching TRBD1. This CDR3 contains 12 residues. Germline CDR1 and CDR2: SEHNR and FQNEAQ (reference sequence). The CDR3 loop is CSSGTGNYGYTF. The CDR3 region has the DNA TGTTCCAGCGGGACAGGGAACTATGGCTACACCTTC.

The genes are TRBV6-5 and TRBJ1-4; 7 nucleotides agree with TRBD1. The germline gives CDR1 MNHEY, CDR2 SVGAGI. CDR3 length equals 15 residues. Germline trimming cut 6 bases from V and 0 bases from J; bases unmatched to any gene: 4. CDR3 residues: CASSRGQPTNEKLFF. CDR3 sequence (DNA): TGTGCCAGCAGCAGGGGACAGCCAACTAATGAAAAACTGTTTTTT.

The chain has TRBV6-1 and TRBJ1-1; weak D call: TRBD1 (5 bases). Trimming pared 6 bases from V and 2 bases from J, leaving 10 bases between. The CDR3 consists of 13 residues. Germline assignment: CDR1 MNHNS and CDR2 SASEGT. CDR3 region: CASRGVPNTEAFF. CDR3 nucleotide sequence: TGTGCCAGCAGAGGGGTACCCAACACTGAAGCTTTCTTT.

A single count supports this clone. CDR3 protein: CASSATGYSNQPQHF. Here the CDR3 DNA reads TGTGCCAGCAGCGCCACAGGATATAGCAATCAGCCCCAGCATTTT. This chain links TRBV5-6 with TRBJ1-5, with a tentative D call TRBD1 (5 bases). Germline CDR1 and CDR2: SGHDT and YYEEEE. The V gene lost 4 bases and the J gene lost 0 bases, with 11 bases spanning the gap. The CDR3 runs to 15 residues.

The V call is TRBV2, the J call TRBJ2-7; D perhaps matches TRBD1 (5 bases). This CDR3 contains 12 residues. Germline V lookup: CDR1 SNHLY, CDR2 FYNNEI. Trimming removed 6 bases from V and 2 bases from J, with 8 bases in between. CDR3 in amino acids: CASRDNPYEQYF. CDR3 DNA: TGTGCCAGCAGGGACAATCCCTACGAGCAGTACTTC.

V usage is TRBV11-3 and J usage is TRBJ2-1; 8 nucleotides align to TRBD2. The V gene's germline CDR1 is SGHNT and CDR2 YENEEA. The CDR3 is 16 amino acids. V lost 7 bases to trimming and J lost 6 bases; unmatched junction nucleotides: 14. This chain's CDR3 is CASNDAWVAGFNEQFF. The CDR3 DNA reads as TGTGCCAGCAACGACGCGTGGGTAGCGGGATTCAATGAGCAGTTCTTC.

The chain links TRBV7-6 to TRBJ2-5, with unresolved D. The CDR3 totals 12 residues. The germline gives CDR1 SGHVS, CDR2 FNYEAQ. Between the trimmed V and J ends, which lost 8 bases and 3 bases, there was a span of 10 bases. The CDR3 loop reads CASGRIKETQYF. For the CDR3, the DNA is TGTGCCAGCGGCAGGATTAAAGAGACCCAGTACTTC. Full variable domain (missing parts from reference TRBV7-6 and TRBJ2-5): GAGVSQSPRYKVTKRGQDVALRCDPISGHVSLYWYRQALGQGPEFLTYFNYEAQQDKSGLPNDRFSAERPEGSISTLTIQRTEQRDSAMYRCASGRIKETQYFGPGTRLLVL.

The V gene is TRBV7-3, the J gene TRBJ2-1; unclear D gene. This CDR3 is 15 amino acids long. V lost 4 bases and J 4 bases, leaving 14 bases between the germline ends. The V gene's germline CDR1 is SGHTA and CDR2 FQGTGA. The CDR3 sequence: CASSSTSGFYNEQFF. The CDR3, as DNA: TGTGCCAGCAGCTCCACCTCGGGTTTTTACAATGAGCAGTTCTTC.

This clone occurred once. This chain joins TRBV5-1 and TRBJ2-7; 8 bases are shared with TRBD2. The CDR3 length is 14 residues. V was pared by 2 bases and J by 3 bases, with 4 bases of the junction left unmatched. Per the germline V gene, CDR1 is SGHRS and CDR2 is YFSETQ. CDR3 amino acids: CASSLSGSYYEQYF. CDR3 nucleotide sequence: TGCGCCAGCAGCTTAAGCGGGAGTTACTACGAGCAGTACTTC.

The chain uses TRBV7-9 and TRBJ2-5; 7 bases line up with TRBD2. Germline trimming cut 5 bases from V and 5 bases from J; bases unmatched to any gene: 11. Germline CDR1 is SEHNR and CDR2 is FQNEAQ (reference sequence). This CDR3 comprises 15 residues. This CDR3 reads CASSLETSSGETQYF. The CDR3, as DNA: TGTGCCAGCAGCCTAGAGACTAGCTCTGGGGAGACCCAGTACTTC. Filled out from reference TRBV7-9 and TRBJ2-5, the complete variable domain reads DTGVSQNPRHKITKRGQNVTFRCDPISEHNRLYWYRQTLGQGPEFLTYFQNEAQLEKSRLLSDRFSAERPKGSFSTLEIQRTEQGDSAMYLCASSLETSSGETQYFGPGTRLLVL.

J is TRBJ2-2 and V is TRBV21-1; the table's TRBD1 call for D was not verified on the DNA. TRBV21-1 is a pseudogene. The CDR3 covers 16 residues. The CDR3 spells CASSKGTQIETGELFF. The CDR3, as DNA: TGTGCCAGCAGCAAAGGGACACAGATCGAGACCGGGGAGCTGTTTTTT.

This clone is a singleton in its sample. This rearrangement joins TRBV30 to TRBJ2-7; D unresolved. The CDR3 spans 12 residues. V lost 2 bases and J lost 7, with 12 bases in between. Germline V gene sequence: CDR1 GTSNPN, CDR2 SVGIG (reference sequence). Here the CDR3 DNA reads TGTGCCTGGAGTCTGTATAGTAATGAGCAGTACTTC. It specifies CAWSLYSNEQYF.

The rearrangement joins TRBV27 to TRBJ2-1; 11 bases line up with TRBD2. Looked up from germline, CDR1 is MNHEY and CDR2 is SMNVEV (reference sequence). This CDR3 region has 16 residues. V dropped 2 bases and J dropped 5; count of bases not matched to a gene: 5. The CDR3 DNA is TGTGCCAGCAGTTTAATTGGGACTAGCGGACACAATGAGCAGTTCTTC. This translates into CASSLIGTSGHNEQFF.

This chain joins TRBV30 and TRBJ1-1, with D possibly being TRBD1 (6 bases). The V gene lost 3 bases and the J gene lost 1 base, with 9 bases spanning the gap. The CDR3 is 13 amino acids. Per the germline V gene, CDR1 is GTSNPN and CDR2 is SVGIG (reference sequence). The CDR3 loop reads CAWSLQGNTEAFF. As DNA, the CDR3 is TGTGCCTGGAGCTTACAGGGGAACACTGAAGCTTTCTTT.